These T cell receptor beta chains were read from a single sample in a study of somatic mutations in cytotoxic T cells in rheumatoid arthritis. TCRdb keeps only in-frame clones here, not all; method: immunoSEQ multiplex PCR. The table lists about 18,000 clones, 82% of them singletons, with under 25% in the top ten. Sequenced material: CD8+ T cells sorted from blood. The source is an adult with rheumatoid arthritis. Each CDR3 is given with its conserved first and last residue. The D gene is left open where the match is weak. Clone sizes are given selectively: once, few, many, or a class where the clone is expanded.

>NA|NA|TRBV9|TRBJ2-1
TGTGCCAGCAGCTCACATAAGAGGTCTGGGAATGAGCAGTTCTTC
CASSSHKRSGNEQFF
>NA|NA|TRBV28|TRBJ2-7
TGTGCCAGCAGTTCCTCTGACAGGACCTACGAGCAGTACTTC
CASSSSDRTYEQYF
>NA|NA|TRBV7-2|TRBJ2-7
TGTGCCAGCAGCTTAGAGGGGATGGGGCGTGACTACGAGCAGTACTTC
CASSLEGMGRDYEQYF
>TRBD1|NA|TRBV30|TRBJ1-1
TGTGCCGGCGACAGGGTGATCGCTGAAGCTTTCTTT
CAGDRVIAEAFF
>NA|NA|TRBV21-1|TRBJ2-7
TGTGCCAGCAGCAGCAAAGTGGGACAACTTCCCCAAAAGAGCTCCTACGAGCAGTACTTC
CASSSKVGQLPQKSSYEQYF
>NA|NA|TRBV5-6|TRBJ2-1
TGTGCCAGCAGCGTTGGTCCGGGACTTTACAATGAGCAGTTCTTC
CASSVGPGLYNEQFF
>TRBD1|NA|TRBV27|TRBJ2-7
TGTGCCAGCAGCTCAGGGGGCGCCTACGAGCAGTACTTC
CASSSGGAYEQYF
>NA|NA|TRBV19|TRBJ1-1
TGTGCCAGTAACGACGTCGGGACTGAAGCTTTCTTT
CASNDVGTEAFF
>NA|NA|TRBV27|TRBJ2-1
TGTGCCAGCAGTTTATCTGGGTTGCAGTCCTCCTACAATGAGCAGTTCTTC
CASSLSGLQSSYNEQFF
>NA|NA|TRBV13|TRBJ2-3
TGTGCCAGCAGCCATGGGGGGGGGCGCACAGATACGCAGTATTTT
CASSHGGGRTDTQYF
>NA|NA|TRBV7-9|TRBJ2-1
TGTGCCAGCAGCTTATATCCAGGTGAGGGTCAGTTCTTC
CASSLYPGEGQFF
>NA|NA|TRBV30|TRBJ1-2
TGTGCCTGGAGTGAGGGATCCGATGGCTACACCTTC
CAWSEGSDGYTF
>TRBD1|NA|TRBV27|TRBJ2-5
TGTGCCAGCAGTCCTTGGACAGGGCTAGAGACCCAGTACTTC
CASSPWTGLETQYF
>TRBD1|NA|TRBV28|TRBJ2-6
TGTGCCAGCAGCGAACAGGGGTCTGGGGCCAACGTCCTGACTTTC
CASSEQGSGANVLTF
>NA|NA|TRBV19|TRBJ2-7
TGTGCCAGTAGTATACGGGACTCGTCCTACGAGCAGTACTTC
CASSIRDSSYEQYF
>NA|NA|TRBV27|TRBJ2-1
TGTGCCAGCAGTTACGGGTACAATGAGCAGTTCTTC
CASSYGYNEQFF
>NA|NA|TRBV30|TRBJ2-1
TGTGCCTGGACATTCAGCGCGGGTGAGCAGTTCTTC
CAWTFSAGEQFF
>NA|few|TRBV13|TRBJ2-1
TGTGCCAGCAGCTTAGGGGTTAGCTCCTACAATGAGCAGTTCTTC
CASSLGVSSYNEQFF
>TRBD2|NA|TRBV5-1|TRBJ2-1
TGCGCCAGCAGCTTGGATCTAGCGGGGCCTCCGGATGAGCAGTTCTTC
CASSLDLAGPPDEQFF
>NA|NA|TRBV5-1|TRBJ2-7
TGCGCCAGCAGCTTGGGCCCCACAGGGATATCGTACGAGCAGTACTTC
CASSLGPTGISYEQYF
>TRBD1|NA|TRBV6-5|TRBJ1-2
TGTGCCAGCAGCCCCGACAGGGAGGATGGCTACACCTTC
CASSPDREDGYTF
>TRBD2|NA|TRBV6-5|TRBJ2-2
TGTGCCAGCAGTCTTCAACTAGCGGGAGCCGGGGAGCTGTTTTTT
CASSLQLAGAGELFF
>NA|NA|TRBV19|TRBJ2-1
TGTGCCAGTAGTATAGCGAGGGGCGGTGAGCAGTTCTTC
CASSIARGGEQFF
>NA|NA|TRBV11-2|TRBJ2-5
TGTGCCAGCAGTTACTTCAGGGAAGGGAGAGAGACCCAGTACTTC
CASSYFREGRETQYF
>TRBD2|NA|TRBV7-8|TRBJ2-3
TGTGCCAGCAGCCAGAGCGGGAGTTTCGATACGCAGTATTTT
CASSQSGSFDTQYF
>NA|NA|TRBV4-1|TRBJ1-1
TGCGCCAGCAGCCAAGGGTTAACAGGGAGGGTCACTGAAGCTTTCTTT
CASSQGLTGRVTEAFF
>NA|NA|TRBV5-1|TRBJ2-7
TGCGCCAGCAGCCCCCCGGGGGCCCTATCCTACGAGCAGTACTTC
CASSPPGALSYEQYF
>TRBD1|NA|TRBV25-1|TRBJ2-7
TGTGCCAGCAGTGAATGGGGTCAGGGGGACGAGCAGTACTTC
CASSEWGQGDEQYF
>NA|NA|TRBV6-5|TRBJ1-1
TGTGCCAGCAGTTACTCCGGGGGAGACACTGAAGCTTTCTTT
CASSYSGGDTEAFF
>NA|NA|TRBV19|TRBJ1-5
TGTGCCAGTAGTATACCCCTTAGCAATCAGCCCCAGCATTTT
CASSIPLSNQPQHF
>NA|NA|TRBV19|TRBJ1-1
TGTGCCAGTAGTATGGGGAAGGCTTTCTTT
CASSMGKAFF
>TRBD1|once|TRBV7-6|TRBJ1-4
TGTGCCAGCAGCTTAGATCTACAGGGGGCAGATTCATCTAATGAAAAACTGTTTTTT
CASSLDLQGADSSNEKLFF
>TRBD1|NA|TRBV29-1|TRBJ2-1
TGCAGCGTCAGTGGGACAGACTCTTCCTACAATGAGCAGTTCTTC
CSVSGTDSSYNEQFF
>TRBD1|NA|TRBV6-6|TRBJ2-1
TGTGCCAGCAGTTACTGGGACAGGGGGGACTACAATGAGCAGTTCTTC
CASSYWDRGDYNEQFF
>TRBD1|once|TRBV4-1|TRBJ1-1
TGCGCCAGCAGGCAAATCCAGGGGGCGCGAGTTGAAGCTTTCTTT
CASRQIQGARVEAFF
>NA|NA|TRBV25-1|TRBJ2-7
TGTGCCAGCAGTGCGCTCCGGGCCAAAAGCTCCTACGAGCAGTACTTC
CASSALRAKSSYEQYF
>NA|NA|TRBV6-5|TRBJ2-7
TGTGCCAGCAGTACGTCTCGACAGGCCCCCTACGAGCAGTACTTC
CASSTSRQAPYEQYF
>TRBD2|NA|TRBV15|TRBJ2-7
TGTGCCACCAGCAGAGATAGCGGGGACGAGCAGTACTTC
CATSRDSGDEQYF
>NA|NA|TRBV4-2|TRBJ2-7
TGTGCCAGCAGCCAAGAGCTTCTCGTAGCCGGCGAGCAGTACTTC
CASSQELLVAGEQYF
>TRBD1|few|TRBV25-1|TRBJ1-1
TGTGCCAGCAGTGGCCCTTATTCAGGGGGCGCCCCGAAAGCTTTCTTT
CASSGPYSGGAPKAFF
>NA|once|TRBV18|TRBJ1-1
TGTGCCAGCTCACTAGAAACAGGAAACACTGAAGCTTTCTTT
CASSLETGNTEAFF
>TRBD2|NA|TRBV9|TRBJ2-1
TGTGCCAGCAGCGACTCCGTTAGCGGGAAAACCTACAATGAGCAGTTCTTC
CASSDSVSGKTYNEQFF
>NA|NA|TRBV7-8|TRBJ1-1
TGTGCCAGCAGCTTCAAGACGGGGAACACTGAAGCTTTCTTT
CASSFKTGNTEAFF
>NA|NA|TRBV6-5|TRBJ2-7
TGTGCCAGCAGTTTTGCCAGGGTTAGAAGCTCCTACGAGCAGTACTTC
CASSFARVRSSYEQYF
>TRBD2|NA|TRBV14|TRBJ2-7
TGTGCCAGCAGCCACGGACCGGGACTAGCGGATTACGAGCAGTACTTC
CASSHGPGLADYEQYF
>TRBD2|NA|TRBV11-2|TRBJ2-5
TGTGCCAGCAGCTTAGATTGGACGGGACTAGCGGGGCAAGAGACCCAGTACTTC
CASSLDWTGLAGQETQYF
>NA|once|TRBV27|TRBJ1-2
TGTGCCAGCAGTTTCGGTCCGGGCTTCAACTATGGCTACACCTTC
CASSFGPGFNYGYTF
>TRBD2|once|TRBV4-1|TRBJ2-1
TGCGCCAGCAGCCAAGATGGGATAGCGGGAAGGGATGAGCAGTTCTTC
CASSQDGIAGRDEQFF
>TRBD1|NA|TRBV7-9|TRBJ1-2
TGTGCCAGCAGCCCCCCGACAGGGTCCGGCTACACCTTC
CASSPPTGSGYTF
>TRBD1|NA|TRBV7-6|TRBJ1-2
TGTGCCAGCAGCTTAGACAGGACAGGGGGTCCCTATGGCTACACCTTC
CASSLDRTGGPYGYTF
>NA|NA|TRBV6-5|TRBJ1-2
TGTGCCAGCAGTTACGACAGAGATCGCTACACCTTC
CASSYDRDRYTF